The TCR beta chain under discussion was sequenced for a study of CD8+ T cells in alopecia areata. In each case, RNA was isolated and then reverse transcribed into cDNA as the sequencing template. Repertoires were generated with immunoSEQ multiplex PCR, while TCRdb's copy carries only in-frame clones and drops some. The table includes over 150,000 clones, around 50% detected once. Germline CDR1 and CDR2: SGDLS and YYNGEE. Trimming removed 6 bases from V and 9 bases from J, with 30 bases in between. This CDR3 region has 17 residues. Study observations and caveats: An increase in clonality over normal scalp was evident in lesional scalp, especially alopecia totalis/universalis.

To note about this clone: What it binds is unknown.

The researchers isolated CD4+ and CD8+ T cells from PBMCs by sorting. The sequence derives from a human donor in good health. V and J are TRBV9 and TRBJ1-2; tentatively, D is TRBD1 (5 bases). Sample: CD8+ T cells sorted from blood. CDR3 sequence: CASTDPQYSLGGRRYTF. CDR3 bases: TGTGCCAGCACAGACCCCCAGTACAGTCTCGGGGGAAGGCGCTACACCTTC.